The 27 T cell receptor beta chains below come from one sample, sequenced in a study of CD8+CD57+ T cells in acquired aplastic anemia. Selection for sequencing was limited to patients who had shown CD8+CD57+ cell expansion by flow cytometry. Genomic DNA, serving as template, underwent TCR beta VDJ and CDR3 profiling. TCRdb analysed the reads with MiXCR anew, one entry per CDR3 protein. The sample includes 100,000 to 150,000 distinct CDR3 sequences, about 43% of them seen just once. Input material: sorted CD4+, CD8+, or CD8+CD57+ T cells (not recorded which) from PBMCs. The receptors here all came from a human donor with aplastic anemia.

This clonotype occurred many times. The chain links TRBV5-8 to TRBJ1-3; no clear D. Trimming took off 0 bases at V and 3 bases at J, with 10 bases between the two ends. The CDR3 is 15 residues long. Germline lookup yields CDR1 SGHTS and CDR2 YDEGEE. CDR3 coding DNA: TGTGCCAGCAGCTTGGCTCGGGCCCTTGGAAACACCATATATTTT. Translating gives CASSLARALGNTIYF.

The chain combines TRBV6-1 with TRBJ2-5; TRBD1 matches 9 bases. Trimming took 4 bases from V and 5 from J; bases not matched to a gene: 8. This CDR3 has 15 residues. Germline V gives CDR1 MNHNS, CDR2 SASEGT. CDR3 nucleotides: TGTGCCAGCAGTGTTAGACAGGGGGTAGGGGAGACCCAGTACTTC. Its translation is CASSVRQGVGETQYF.

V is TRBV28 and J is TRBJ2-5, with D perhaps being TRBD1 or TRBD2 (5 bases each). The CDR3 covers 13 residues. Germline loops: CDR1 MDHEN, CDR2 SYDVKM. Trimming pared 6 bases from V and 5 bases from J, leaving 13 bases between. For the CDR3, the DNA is TGTGCCAGCAGGGGGACCGAGGGGGAGACCCAGTACTTC. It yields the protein CASRGTEGETQYF.

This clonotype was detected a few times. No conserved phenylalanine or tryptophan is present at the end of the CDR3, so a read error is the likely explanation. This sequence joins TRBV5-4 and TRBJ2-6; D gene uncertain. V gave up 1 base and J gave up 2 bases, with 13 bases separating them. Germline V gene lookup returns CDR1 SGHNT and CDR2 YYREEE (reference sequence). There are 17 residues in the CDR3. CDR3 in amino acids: CASSLITARPGANVLTL. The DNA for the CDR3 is TGTGCCAGCAGCTTGATAACAGCTAGACCTGGGGCCAACGTCCTGACTCTC.

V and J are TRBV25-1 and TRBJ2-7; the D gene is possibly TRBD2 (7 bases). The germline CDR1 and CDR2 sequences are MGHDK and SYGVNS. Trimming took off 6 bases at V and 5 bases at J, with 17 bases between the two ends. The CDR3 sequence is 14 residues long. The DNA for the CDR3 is TGTGCCAGCAGCCAAGCCGGGGGGCTGAACGAGCAGTACTTC. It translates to CASSQAGGLNEQYF.

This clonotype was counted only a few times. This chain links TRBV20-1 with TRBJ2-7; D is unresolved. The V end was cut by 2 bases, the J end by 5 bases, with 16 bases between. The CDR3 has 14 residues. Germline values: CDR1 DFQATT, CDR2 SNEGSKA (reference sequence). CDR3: CSARTLEDLNEQYF. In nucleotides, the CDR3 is TGCAGTGCTAGAACTCTCGAAGACCTGAACGAGCAGTACTTC.

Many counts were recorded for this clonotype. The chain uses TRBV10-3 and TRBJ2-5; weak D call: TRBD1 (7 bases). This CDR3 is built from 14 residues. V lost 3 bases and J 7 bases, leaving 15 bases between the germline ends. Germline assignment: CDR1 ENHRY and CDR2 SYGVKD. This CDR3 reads CAISDPAGGGTQYF. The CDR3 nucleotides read TGTGCCATCAGTGACCCCGCAGGGGGAGGGACCCAGTACTTC.

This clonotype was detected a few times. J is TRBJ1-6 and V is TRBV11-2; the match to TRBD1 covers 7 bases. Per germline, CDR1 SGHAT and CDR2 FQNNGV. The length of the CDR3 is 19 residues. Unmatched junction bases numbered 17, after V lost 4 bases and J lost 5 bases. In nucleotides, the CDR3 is TGTGCCAGCAGCTCGGAGCGCCTTCGACAGGGCTTTAATAATTCACCCCTCCACTTT. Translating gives CASSSERLRQGFNNSPLHF.

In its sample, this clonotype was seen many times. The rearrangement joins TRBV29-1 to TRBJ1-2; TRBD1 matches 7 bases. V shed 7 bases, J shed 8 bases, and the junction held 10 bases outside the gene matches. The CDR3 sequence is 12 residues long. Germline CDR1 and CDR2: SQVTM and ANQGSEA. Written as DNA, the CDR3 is TGCAGCGCCGACAGGGCCGCCCAAGGCTACACCTTC. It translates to CSADRAAQGYTF.

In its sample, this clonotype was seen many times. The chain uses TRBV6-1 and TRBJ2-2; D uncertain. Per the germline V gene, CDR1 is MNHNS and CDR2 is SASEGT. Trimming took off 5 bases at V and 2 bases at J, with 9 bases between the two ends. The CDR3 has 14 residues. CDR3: CASSQIENTGELFF. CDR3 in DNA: TGTGCCAGCAGTCAAATTGAAAACACCGGGGAGCTGTTTTTT.

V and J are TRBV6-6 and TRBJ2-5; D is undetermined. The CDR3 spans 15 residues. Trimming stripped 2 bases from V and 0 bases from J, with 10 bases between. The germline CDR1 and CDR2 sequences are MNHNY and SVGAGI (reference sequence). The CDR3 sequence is CASSYANRDQETQYF. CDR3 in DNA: TGTGCCAGCAGTTACGCAAACCGGGACCAAGAGACCCAGTACTTC.

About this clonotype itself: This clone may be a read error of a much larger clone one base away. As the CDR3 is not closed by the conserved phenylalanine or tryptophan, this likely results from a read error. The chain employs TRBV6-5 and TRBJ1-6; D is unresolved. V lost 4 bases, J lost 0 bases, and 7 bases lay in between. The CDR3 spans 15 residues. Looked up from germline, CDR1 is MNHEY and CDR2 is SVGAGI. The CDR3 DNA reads TGTGCCAGCAGTTCTGACACCTCCTATAATTCACCCCTCCACCTT. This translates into CASSSDTSYNSPLHL.

The CDR3 loop reads CASSAADRAIGGYTF. In nucleotides, the CDR3 is TGTGCCAGCAGCGCCGCAGACAGGGCCATCGGTGGCTACACCTTC. This chain joins TRBV7-2 and TRBJ1-2, with 7 bases that match TRBD1. The trim removed 5 bases at V and 7 bases at J, leaving 13 bases unmatched. The CDR3 consists of 15 residues. The germline V gene has CDR1 SGHTA and CDR2 FQGNSA.

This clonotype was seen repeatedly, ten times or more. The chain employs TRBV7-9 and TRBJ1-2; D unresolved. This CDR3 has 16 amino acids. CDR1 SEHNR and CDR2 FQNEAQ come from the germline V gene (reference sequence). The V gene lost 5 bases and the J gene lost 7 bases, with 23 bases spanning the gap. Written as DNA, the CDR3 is TGTGCCAGCAGCCATCCCCTCCGAGGCAGAACTGCTGGCTACACCTTC. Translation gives CASSHPLRGRTAGYTF.

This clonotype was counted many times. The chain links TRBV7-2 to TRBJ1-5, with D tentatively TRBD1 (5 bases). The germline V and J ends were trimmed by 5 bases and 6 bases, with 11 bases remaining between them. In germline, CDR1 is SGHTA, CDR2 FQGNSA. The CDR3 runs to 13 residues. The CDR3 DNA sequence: TGTGCCAGCAGCCCCCAGGGCTTTCAGCCCCAGCATTTT. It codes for CASSPQGFQPQHF.

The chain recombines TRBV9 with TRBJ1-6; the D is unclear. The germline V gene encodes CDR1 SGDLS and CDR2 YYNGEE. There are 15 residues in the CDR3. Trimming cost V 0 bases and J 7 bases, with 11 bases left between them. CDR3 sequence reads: CASSVDLQLNSPLHF. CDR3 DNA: TGTGCCAGCAGCGTAGACTTACAGCTCAATTCACCCCTCCACTTT.

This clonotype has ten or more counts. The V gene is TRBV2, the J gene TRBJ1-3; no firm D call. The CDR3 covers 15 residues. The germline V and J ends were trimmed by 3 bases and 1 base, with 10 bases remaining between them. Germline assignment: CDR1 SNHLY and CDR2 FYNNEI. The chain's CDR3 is CASSEFWGSGNTIYF. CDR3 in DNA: TGTGCCAGCAGTGAGTTTTGGGGATCTGGAAACACCATATATTTT.

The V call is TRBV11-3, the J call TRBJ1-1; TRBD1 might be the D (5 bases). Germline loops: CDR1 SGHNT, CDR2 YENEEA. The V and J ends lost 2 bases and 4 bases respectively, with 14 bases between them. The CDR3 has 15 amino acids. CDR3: CASSLKGQGITEAFF. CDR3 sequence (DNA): TGTGCCAGCAGCTTAAAAGGGCAGGGTATCACTGAAGCTTTCTTT. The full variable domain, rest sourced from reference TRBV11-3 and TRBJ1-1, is EAGVVQSPRYKIIEKKQPVAFWCNPISGHNTLYWYLQNLGQGPELLIRYENEEAVDDSQLPKDRFSAERLKGVDSTLKIQPAELGDSAVYLCASSLKGQGITEAFFGQGTRLTVV.

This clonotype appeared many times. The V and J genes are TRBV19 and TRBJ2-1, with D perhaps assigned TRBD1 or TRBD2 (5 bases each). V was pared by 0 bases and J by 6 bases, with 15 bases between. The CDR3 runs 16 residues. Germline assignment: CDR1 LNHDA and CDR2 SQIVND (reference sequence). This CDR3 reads CASSIDGASGTNEQFF. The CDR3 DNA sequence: TGTGCCAGTAGTATAGATGGGGCCAGCGGAACCAATGAGCAGTTCTTC.

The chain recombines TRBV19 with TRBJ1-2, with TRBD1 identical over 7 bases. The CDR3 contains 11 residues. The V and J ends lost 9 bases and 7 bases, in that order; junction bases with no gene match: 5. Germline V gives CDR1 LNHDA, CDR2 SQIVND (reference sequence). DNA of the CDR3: TGTGCCAGCGCCGGGACAGTTGGCTACACCTTC. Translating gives CASAGTVGYTF.

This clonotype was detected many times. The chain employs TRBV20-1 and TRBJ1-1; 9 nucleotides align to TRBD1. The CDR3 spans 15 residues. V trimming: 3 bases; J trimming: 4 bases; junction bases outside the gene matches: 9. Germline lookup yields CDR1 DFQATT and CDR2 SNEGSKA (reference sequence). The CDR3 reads CSARTNRGLSTEAFF. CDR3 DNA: TGCAGTGCTAGGACCAACAGGGGGCTGAGCACTGAAGCTTTCTTT.

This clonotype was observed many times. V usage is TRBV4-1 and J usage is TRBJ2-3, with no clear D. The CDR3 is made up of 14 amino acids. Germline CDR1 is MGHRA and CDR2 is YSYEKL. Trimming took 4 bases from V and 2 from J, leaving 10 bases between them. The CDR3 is CASSLETITDTQYF. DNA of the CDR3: TGCGCCAGCAGCCTCGAGACCATCACAGATACGCAGTATTTT.

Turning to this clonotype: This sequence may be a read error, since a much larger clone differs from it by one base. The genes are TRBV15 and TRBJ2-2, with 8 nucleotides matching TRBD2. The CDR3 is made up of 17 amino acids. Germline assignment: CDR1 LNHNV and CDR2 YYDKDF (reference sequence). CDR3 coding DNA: TGTGCCACCAGCAGAGATGCGGGGGGACTTTCCACCGGGGAGCCGTTTTTT. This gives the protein CATSRDAGGLSTGEPFF.

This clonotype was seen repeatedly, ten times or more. CDR3 DNA: TGTGCCAGCAGACGTGGACAGGGTGGTAACGAGCAGTACGTC. As protein: CASRRGQGGNEQYV. The rearrangement uses TRBV5-5 and TRBJ2-7, with 8 nucleotides matching TRBD1. The CDR3 loop spans 14 amino acids. Germline V lookup: CDR1 SGHKS, CDR2 YYEKEE (reference sequence). V was clipped by 5 bases and J by 5 bases; unmatched bases: 9.

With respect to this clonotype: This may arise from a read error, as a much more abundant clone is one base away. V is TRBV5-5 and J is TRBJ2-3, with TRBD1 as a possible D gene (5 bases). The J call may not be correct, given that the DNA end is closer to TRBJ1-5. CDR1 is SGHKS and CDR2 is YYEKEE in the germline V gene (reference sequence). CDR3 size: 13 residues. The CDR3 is CASSLEERGTQHF. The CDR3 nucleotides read TGTGCCAGCAGCCTCGAGGAGCGGGGGACGCAGCATTTT.

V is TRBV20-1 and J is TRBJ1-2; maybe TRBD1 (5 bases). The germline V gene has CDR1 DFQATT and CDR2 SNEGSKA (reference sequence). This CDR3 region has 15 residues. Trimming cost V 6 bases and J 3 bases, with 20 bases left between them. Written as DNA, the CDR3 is TGCAGTGCCAGCAGCCCTGCGGGGGGACACTATGGCTACACCTTC. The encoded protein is CSASSPAGGHYGYTF.

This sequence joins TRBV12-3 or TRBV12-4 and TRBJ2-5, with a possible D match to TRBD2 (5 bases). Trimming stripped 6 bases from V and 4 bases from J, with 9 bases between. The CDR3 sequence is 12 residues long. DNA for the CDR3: TGTGCCAGCAGCGGGGTTTCAGAGACCCAGTACTTC. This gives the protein CASSGVSETQYF.